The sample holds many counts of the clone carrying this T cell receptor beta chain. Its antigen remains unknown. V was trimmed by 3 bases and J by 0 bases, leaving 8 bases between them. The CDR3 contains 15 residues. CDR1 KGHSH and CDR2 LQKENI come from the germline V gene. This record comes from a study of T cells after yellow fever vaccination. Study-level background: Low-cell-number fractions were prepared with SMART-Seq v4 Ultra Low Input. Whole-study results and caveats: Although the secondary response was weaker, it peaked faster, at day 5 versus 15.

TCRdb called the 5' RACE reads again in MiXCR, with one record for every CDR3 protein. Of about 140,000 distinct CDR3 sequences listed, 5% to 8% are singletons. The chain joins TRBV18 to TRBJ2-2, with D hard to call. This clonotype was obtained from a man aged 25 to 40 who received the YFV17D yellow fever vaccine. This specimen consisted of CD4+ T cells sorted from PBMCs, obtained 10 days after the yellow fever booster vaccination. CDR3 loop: CASSPYTSNTGELFF. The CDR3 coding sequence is TGTGCCAGCTCACCCTATACTTCGAACACCGGGGAGCTGTTTTTT.